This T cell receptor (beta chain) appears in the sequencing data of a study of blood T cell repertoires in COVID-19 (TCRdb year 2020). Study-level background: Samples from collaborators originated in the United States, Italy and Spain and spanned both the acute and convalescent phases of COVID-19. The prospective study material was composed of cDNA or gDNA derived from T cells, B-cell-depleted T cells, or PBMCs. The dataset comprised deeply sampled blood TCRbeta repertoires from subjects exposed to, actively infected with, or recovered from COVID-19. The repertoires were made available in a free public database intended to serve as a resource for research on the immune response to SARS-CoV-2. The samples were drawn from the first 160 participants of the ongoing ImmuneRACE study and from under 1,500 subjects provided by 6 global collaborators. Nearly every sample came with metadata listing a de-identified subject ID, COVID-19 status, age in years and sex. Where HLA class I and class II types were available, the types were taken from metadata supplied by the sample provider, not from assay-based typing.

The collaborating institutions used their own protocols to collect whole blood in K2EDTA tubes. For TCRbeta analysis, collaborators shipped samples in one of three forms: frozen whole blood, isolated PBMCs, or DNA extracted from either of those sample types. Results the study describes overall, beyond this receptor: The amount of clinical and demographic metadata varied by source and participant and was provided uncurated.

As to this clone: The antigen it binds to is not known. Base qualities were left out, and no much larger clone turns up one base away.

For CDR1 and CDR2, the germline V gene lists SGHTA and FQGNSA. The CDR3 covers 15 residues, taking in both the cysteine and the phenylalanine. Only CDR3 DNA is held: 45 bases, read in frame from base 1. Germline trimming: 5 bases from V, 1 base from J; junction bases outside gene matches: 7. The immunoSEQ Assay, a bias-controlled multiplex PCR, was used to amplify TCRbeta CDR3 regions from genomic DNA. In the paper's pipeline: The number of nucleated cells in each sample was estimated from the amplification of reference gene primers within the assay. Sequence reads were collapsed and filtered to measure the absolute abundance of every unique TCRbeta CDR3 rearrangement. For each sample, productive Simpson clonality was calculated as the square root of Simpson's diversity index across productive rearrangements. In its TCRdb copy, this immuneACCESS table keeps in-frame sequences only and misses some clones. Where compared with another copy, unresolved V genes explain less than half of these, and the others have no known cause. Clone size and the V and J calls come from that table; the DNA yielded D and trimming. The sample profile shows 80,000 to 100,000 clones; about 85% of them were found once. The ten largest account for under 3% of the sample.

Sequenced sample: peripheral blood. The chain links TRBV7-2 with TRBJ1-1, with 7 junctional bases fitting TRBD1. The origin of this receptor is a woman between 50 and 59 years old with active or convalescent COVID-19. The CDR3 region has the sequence CASSRDRDRNTEAFF. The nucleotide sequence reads TGTGCCAGCAGCCGGGACAGAGATAGGAACACTGAAGCTTTCTTT.